This T cell receptor (beta chain) was sequenced for a study of blood T cell repertoires in COVID-19. Individuals aged roughly 18 to 100 years were recruited from about two dozen US areas. Participants were placed into cohorts based on the clinical history they reported. Sequencing used immunoSEQ multiplex PCR; TCRdb keeps in-frame clones, though not all of them. The sample lists 450,000 to 500,000 clones, 70% to 90% occurring once. CDR1 LNHDA and CDR2 SQIVND come from the germline V gene (reference sequence). The CDR3 contains 13 residues. V lost 8 bases to trimming and J lost 6 bases, with 15 bases between them.

Sequences were obtained from PBMCs or T cells enriched from blood (not recorded which). The receptor was isolated from a woman aged 55-70 years who had recovered from COVID-19. J is TRBJ2-3 and V is TRBV19; D remains unclear. CDR3 sequence: CASHGSQADTQYF. CDR3 sequence (DNA): TGTGCCAGTCACGGGTCCCAAGCCGATACGCAGTATTTT.